These T cell receptor beta chains were read from a single sample in a study of a mutant IDH1 vaccine in newly diagnosed glioma. The table came from immunoSEQ multiplex PCR; TCRdb's copy has only in-frame clones and leaves some out. Among roughly 46,000 clones, roughly 85% were seen once, and the ten largest hold approximately 2.5%. Specimen: PBMCs, collected from a glioma patient treated with radiotherapy, temozolomide or both. Receptor source: a man aged 35-49 years with glioma. Each CDR3 is given without its conserved first and last residue.

v_call: TRBV7-2; j_call: TRBJ1-2; cdr3_length: 13; cdr3_aa: ASSLHPETNYGYT
v_call: TRBV4-1; j_call: TRBJ1-2; cdr3_length: 13; cdr3_aa: ASSQGAGEYYGYT
v_call: TRBV28; j_call: TRBJ2-2; cdr3_length: 12; cdr3_aa: ASSSPLVVRELF
v_call: TRBV7-2; j_call: TRBJ1-5; cdr3_length: 12; cdr3_aa: ASSLVTVDQPQH
v_call: TRBV29-1; j_call: TRBJ2-3; cdr3_length: 15; cdr3_aa: SVSSGTSGSWADTQY
v_call: TRBV7-8; j_call: TRBJ2-6; cdr3_length: 17; cdr3_aa: ASSLNFGTGYSGANVLT
v_call: TRBV10-1; j_call: TRBJ1-2; cdr3_length: 12; cdr3_aa: ASSETGADYGYT
v_call: TRBV21-1; j_call: TRBJ2-3; cdr3_length: 11; cdr3_aa: AREVGSTDTQY
v_call: TRBV5-5; j_call: TRBJ2-2; cdr3_length: 15; cdr3_aa: ASRPRLNRADTGELF
v_call: TRBV6-5; j_call: TRBJ2-5; cdr3_length: 11; cdr3_aa: ASTGDLRETQY
v_call: TRBV5-1; j_call: TRBJ2-1; cdr3_length: 12; cdr3_aa: ASSLVRGGNEQF
v_call: TRBV27; j_call: TRBJ1-2; cdr3_length: 14; cdr3_aa: ASSLSRRSDNYGYT
v_call: TRBV6-1; j_call: TRBJ2-3; cdr3_length: 13; cdr3_aa: ASSGIAGGTDTQY
v_call: TRBV7-2; j_call: TRBJ1-3; cdr3_length: 10; cdr3_aa: ASSRDTNTIY
v_call: TRBV14; j_call: TRBJ1-2; cdr3_length: 11; cdr3_aa: ASSPGSYYGYT
v_call: TRBV29-1; j_call: TRBJ2-7; cdr3_length: 14; cdr3_aa: SVWVQRELGGYEQY
v_call: TRBV9; j_call: TRBJ1-5; cdr3_length: 16; cdr3_aa: ASSLSPSGQGKSQPQH
v_call: TRBV7-9; j_call: TRBJ2-5; cdr3_length: 13; cdr3_aa: ASSFGQARQETQY
v_call: TRBV7-8; j_call: TRBJ1-5; cdr3_length: 13; cdr3_aa: ASSLESSLNQPQH
v_call: TRBV15; j_call: TRBJ1-5; cdr3_length: 14; cdr3_aa: ATSSDRGGGNQPQH
v_call: TRBV6-6; j_call: TRBJ2-3; cdr3_length: 12; cdr3_aa: ASSTGTSGDTQY
v_call: TRBV5-1; j_call: TRBJ2-5; cdr3_length: 12; cdr3_aa: ASSVAGLSETQY
v_call: TRBV11-3; j_call: TRBJ2-3; cdr3_length: 13; cdr3_aa: ASSFSGSGPDTQY
v_call: TRBV7-2; j_call: TRBJ2-7; cdr3_length: 14; cdr3_aa: ASSFQSSVRSYEQY
v_call: TRBV25-1; j_call: TRBJ1-2; cdr3_length: 10; cdr3_aa: ASSDRGYGYT